The 27 T cell receptor beta chains reported below all come from one sample, sequenced in a study of CD8 T cells in ankylosing spondylitis. TCRdb re-analysed the 5' RACE reads in MiXCR, keeping a single row per CDR3 protein. The profile covers approximately 25,000 distinct CDR3 sequences, with 6.5% to 9.5% appearing a single time and almost 30% taken by the ten largest. The sequenced sample was blood. The source of these receptors is a male donor with ankylosing spondylitis or in good health (not recorded which).

This clonotype was counted between two and nine times. Written as DNA, the CDR3 is TGCGCCAGCAGCGGGGGACAGATGAACACTGAAGCTTTCTTT. Translated: CASSGGQMNTEAFF. The chain couples TRBV5-1 to TRBJ1-1; TRBD1 aligns across 7 bases. Per the germline V gene, CDR1 is SGHRS and CDR2 is YFSETQ. Trimming cost V 4 bases and J 0 bases; bases outside gene matches: 3. This CDR3 is built from 14 residues.

This clonotype was seen ten or more times. V is TRBV6-1 and J is TRBJ2-3; D gene ambiguous. CDR3 size: 12 residues. The V gene's germline CDR1 is MNHNS and CDR2 SASEGT. The germline V and J ends were trimmed by 3 bases and 6 bases, with 7 bases remaining between them. The CDR3 spells CASSDYSDTQYF. The CDR3 nucleotides read TGTGCCAGCAGTGATTACAGCGATACGCAGTATTTT.

This clonotype has ten or more counts. The chain is built from TRBV3-1 and TRBJ2-1, with 9 bases that match TRBD2. V trimming: 4 bases; J trimming: 9 bases; junction bases outside the gene matches: 16. Germline V lookup: CDR1 LGHDT, CDR2 YNNKEL (reference sequence). The length of the CDR3 is 17 residues. The CDR3 DNA is TGTGCCAGCAGCCCATCACCCGGGGCGGGAGGGCGAAGTGAGCAGTTCTTC. The encoded protein is CASSPSPGAGGRSEQFF.

V usage is TRBV5-1 and J usage is TRBJ2-3, with D possibly being TRBD1 or TRBD2 (5 bases each). Germline CDR1 reads SGHRS; CDR2 reads YFSETQ. This CDR3 comprises 15 residues. Trimming pared 0 bases from V and 3 bases from J, leaving 11 bases between. The DNA for the CDR3 is TGCGCCAGCAGCTTGGCCGGGACCCCTACAGATACGCAGTATTTT. Translating gives CASSLAGTPTDTQYF. Together with reference TRBV5-1 and TRBJ2-3, the CDR3 gives the full variable domain: KAGVTQTPRYLIKTRGQQVTLSCSPISGHRSVSWYQQTPGQGLQFLFEYFSETQRNKGNFPGRFSGRQFSNSRSEMNVSTLELGDSALYLCASSLAGTPTDTQYFGPGTRLTVL.

The genes are TRBV3-1 and TRBJ1-3; D ambiguous. The CDR3 contains 14 residues. Trimming shortened V by 2 bases and J by 4 bases, and 9 bases separated the two germline ends. Looked up from germline, CDR1 is LGHDT and CDR2 is YNNKEL (reference sequence). The CDR3 spells CASSQSGSGNTIYF. Here the CDR3 DNA reads TGTGCCAGCAGCCAATCGGGATCCGGAAACACCATATATTTT.

The chain carries TRBV29-1 and TRBJ2-1, with a weak D call TRBD2 (6 bases). The length of the CDR3 is 15 residues. V lost 4 bases, J lost 0 bases, and 13 bases lay in between. The V gene's germline CDR1 is SQVTM and CDR2 ANQGSEA. The CDR3: CSVVLAGSSYNEQFF. CDR3 in DNA: TGCAGCGTTGTTTTGGCGGGGTCCTCCTACAATGAGCAGTTCTTC.

The sample holds a few counts of this clonotype. V and J are TRBV28 and TRBJ2-1, with TRBD2 identical over 10 bases. Trimming at V came to 5 bases and at J to 8 bases, leaving 12 bases not matched to a gene. This CDR3 has 16 residues. Germline values: CDR1 MDHEN, CDR2 SYDVKM. CDR3 bases: TGTGCCAGCAGTATCCGGACTAGCGGACAACCGGATGAGCAGTTCTTC. Protein sequence: CASSIRTSGQPDEQFF.

This clonotype was seen repeatedly, ten times or more. The chain couples TRBV24-1 to TRBJ2-1, with 8 nucleotides matching TRBD2. Per the germline V gene, CDR1 is KGHDR and CDR2 is SFDVKD. Germline trimming cut 3 bases from V and 9 bases from J; bases unmatched to any gene: 3. The CDR3 contains 13 residues. In nucleotides, the CDR3 is TGTGCCACCAGTGATGTGACTAGCGTTGAGCAGTTCTTC. Translation gives CATSDVTSVEQFF.

This clonotype was counted many times. The chain carries TRBV4-1 and TRBJ2-5; weak D call: TRBD1 (5 bases). Germline assignment: CDR1 MGHRA and CDR2 YSYEKL. V lost 0 bases, J lost 5 bases, and 13 bases lay in between. This CDR3 spans 15 amino acids. The CDR3, as DNA: TGCGCCAGCAGCCAAGAAAGGGGCCGGCGGGAGACCCAGTACTTC. Encoded protein: CASSQERGRRETQYF.

This clonotype qualifies as medium-sized. The chain is built from TRBV7-2 and TRBJ2-5; TRBD1 agrees at 10 bases. In germline, CDR1 is SGHTA, CDR2 FQGNSA. The V and J ends lost 5 bases and 5 bases, in that order; junction bases with no gene match: 8. The CDR3 totals 15 residues. The CDR3: CASSPRQGATETQYF. Written as DNA, the CDR3 is TGTGCCAGCAGCCCGAGACAGGGGGCTACGGAGACCCAGTACTTC. Supplemented by reference TRBV7-2 and TRBJ2-5, the full variable domain reads GAGVSQSPSNKVTEKGKDVELRCDPISGHTALYWYRQSLGQGLEFLIYFQGNSAPDKSGLPSDRFSAERTGGSVSTLTIQRTQQEDSAVYLCASSPRQGATETQYFGPGTRLLVL.

This clonotype was picked up a small number of times. The chain employs TRBV7-2 and TRBJ2-3; no firm D call. The CDR3 sequence is 12 residues long. CDR1 is SGHTA and CDR2 is FQGNSA in the germline V gene. V was clipped by 1 base and J by 6 bases, with 5 bases between them. The CDR3 loop reads CASSLETDTQYF. CDR3 nucleotide sequence: TGTGCCAGCAGCTTAGAGACGGATACGCAGTATTTT.

This clonotype occurred many times. This chain uses TRBV5-5 with TRBJ2-7; no clear D gene. Trimming shortened V by 6 bases and J by 0 bases, and 10 bases separated the two germline ends. The CDR3 runs 13 residues. Germline V gives CDR1 SGHKS, CDR2 YYEKEE (reference sequence). CDR3 residues: CASTYTGSYEQYF. The CDR3 nucleotides read TGTGCCAGCACTTATACGGGCTCCTACGAGCAGTACTTC.

This clonotype was seen only a few times. The chain carries TRBV29-1 and TRBJ2-7; TRBD1 agrees at 10 bases. CDR3 size: 13 residues. Germline V gene lookup returns CDR1 SQVTM and CDR2 ANQGSEA. V gave up 5 bases and J gave up 1 base; unmatched junction bases: 2. The CDR3 protein is CSVRDRGSYEQYF. The CDR3 bases are TGCAGCGTTAGGGACAGGGGTTCCTACGAGCAGTACTTC.

The CDR3 spells CATSSSAYGTGLANEQFF. The CDR3 coding sequence is TGTGCCACCAGTAGCAGTGCTTACGGGACGGGCTTAGCAAATGAGCAGTTCTTC. V usage is TRBV24-1 and J usage is TRBJ2-1; the D gene could be TRBD1 or TRBD2 (5 bases each). V was pared by 6 bases and J by 7 bases, with 27 bases between. CDR3 size: 18 residues. Germline CDR1 reads KGHDR; CDR2 reads SFDVKD.

The chain uses TRBV5-1 and TRBJ1-2; D unresolved. CDR1 and CDR2 from the germline V gene are SGHRS and YFSETQ. The ends were cut back, 2 bases at V and 5 bases at J, with 10 bases in the middle. This CDR3 has 13 amino acids. CDR3 sequence: CASSLAGVYGYTF. DNA of the CDR3: TGCGCCAGCAGCTTAGCAGGCGTTTATGGCTACACCTTC.

The genes are TRBV7-2 and TRBJ1-1; 8 nucleotides match TRBD1. The CDR3 totals 13 residues. The germline V gene has CDR1 SGHTA and CDR2 FQGNSA. J gave up 8 bases and V 7 bases, and 9 bases lay outside the gene matches. The CDR3, as DNA: TGTGCCAGCAACTCTGACAGGGGACTCGAAGCTTTCTTT. Its translation: CASNSDRGLEAFF.

The rearrangement links TRBV5-6 to TRBJ2-2; D is ambiguous. The ends were cut back, 2 bases at V and 0 bases at J, with 11 bases in the middle. The germline V gene has CDR1 SGHDT and CDR2 YYEEEE. CDR3 length: 16 residues. The CDR3 loop reads CASSFSLNANTGELFF. The CDR3 nucleotides are TGTGCCAGCAGCTTCTCACTGAACGCGAACACCGGGGAGCTGTTTTTT.

The rearrangement joins TRBV5-6 to TRBJ1-1; D is unresolved. The CDR3 is 15 amino acids. Germline values: CDR1 SGHDT, CDR2 YYEEEE. V lost 0 bases to trimming and J lost 4 bases, with 13 bases between them. The CDR3 nucleotides read TGTGCCAGCAGCTTGGCTTCAGGTAGGGCCACTGAAGCTTTCTTT. It yields the protein CASSLASGRATEAFF.

The chain carries TRBV12-3 or TRBV12-4 and TRBJ1-2; D not resolved. Trimming removed 6 bases at V and 6 bases at J, with 23 bases between. The CDR3 consists of 16 residues. The CDR3 nucleotides read TGTGCCAGCAGCTCAGGCGTGGGTCCCTCGTATGATGGCTACACCTTC. Translated, it gives CASSSGVGPSYDGYTF.

The CDR3 loop reads CASSSVGTSAGYGYNEQFF. Written as DNA, the CDR3 is TGTGCCAGCAGCTCCGTCGGGACTAGCGCTGGCTATGGCTACAATGAGCAGTTCTTC. The chain carries TRBV7-9 and TRBJ2-1, with TRBD2 matching over 10 bases. Trimming cost V 4 bases and J 3 bases; bases outside gene matches: 15. The CDR3 has 19 amino acids. The germline V gene encodes CDR1 SEHNR and CDR2 FQNEAQ (reference sequence).

The chain is built from TRBV3-1 and TRBJ2-1, with 7 bases fitting TRBD1. Germline V gives CDR1 LGHDT, CDR2 YNNKEL (reference sequence). Trimming cost V 6 bases and J 4 bases; bases outside gene matches: 9. This CDR3 is 15 amino acids long. This chain's CDR3 is CASRSTGTKYNEQFF. CDR3 nucleotide sequence: TGTGCCAGCAGATCGACAGGGACAAAATACAATGAGCAGTTCTTC.

This clonotype was observed many times. The chain employs TRBV7-2 and TRBJ2-1; D may be TRBD2 (6 bases). Trimming left V 5 bases short and J 9 bases short, with 17 bases between. The CDR3 length is 14 residues. The germline CDR1 and CDR2 sequences are SGHTA and FQGNSA. CDR3 coding DNA: TGTGCCAGCAGCCAACACGGGAGAGGCGGTGAGCAGTTCTTC. Translation gives CASSQHGRGGEQFF.

This chain connects TRBV2 to TRBJ2-3; possibly TRBD2 for D (7 bases). The CDR3 contains 14 residues. CDR1 is SNHLY and CDR2 is FYNNEI in the germline V gene. V gave up 6 bases and J gave up 1 base, with 11 bases separating them. DNA of the CDR3: TGTGCCAGCAGAGGGGGGGACCGCACAGATACGCAGTATTTT. Translated: CASRGGDRTDTQYF.

This clonotype was counted between two and nine times. J is TRBJ2-7 and V is TRBV20-1, with D hard to call. CDR1 is DFQATT, CDR2 SNEGSKA, per germline (reference sequence). The V end was cut by 3 bases, the J end by 5 bases, with 8 bases between. The length of the CDR3 is 11 residues. The CDR3 coding sequence is TGCAGTGCTAGGACCGTGGACGAGCAGTACTTC. This sequence encodes CSARTVDEQYF.

The table lists this clonotype with many counts. This chain links TRBV7-9 with TRBJ1-1; D is unresolved. V was shortened by 1 base and J by 2 bases, with 5 bases between the two germline ends. Germline V gene data show CDR1 as SEHNR and CDR2 as FQNEAQ (reference sequence). The CDR3 contains 13 residues. CDR3 nucleotides: TGTGCCAGCAGCTTAGTCGAAAACACTGAAGCTTTCTTT. It codes for CASSLVENTEAFF.

This clonotype showed up many times. CDR3 residues: CASSSSGQGEQYV. CDR3 bases: TGTGCCAGCAGTTCATCGGGACAAGGGGAGCAGTACGTC. The V gene is TRBV12-3 or TRBV12-4, the J gene TRBJ2-7; the D gene is possibly TRBD1 (6 bases). The CDR3 consists of 13 residues. V lost 4 bases and J lost 7, with 14 bases in between.

The chain links TRBV20-1 to TRBJ2-2; TRBD2 agrees at 13 bases. The CDR3 sequence is 17 residues long. Germline V lookup: CDR1 DFQATT, CDR2 SNEGSKA (reference sequence). Losses at the gene ends were 0 bases for V and 5 bases for J; bases not matched to a gene: 6. In DNA, the CDR3 is TGCAGTGCTAGAGAAGGACTAGCGGGAGAACGTACCGGGGAGCTGTTTTTT. Encoded protein: CSAREGLAGERTGELFF.